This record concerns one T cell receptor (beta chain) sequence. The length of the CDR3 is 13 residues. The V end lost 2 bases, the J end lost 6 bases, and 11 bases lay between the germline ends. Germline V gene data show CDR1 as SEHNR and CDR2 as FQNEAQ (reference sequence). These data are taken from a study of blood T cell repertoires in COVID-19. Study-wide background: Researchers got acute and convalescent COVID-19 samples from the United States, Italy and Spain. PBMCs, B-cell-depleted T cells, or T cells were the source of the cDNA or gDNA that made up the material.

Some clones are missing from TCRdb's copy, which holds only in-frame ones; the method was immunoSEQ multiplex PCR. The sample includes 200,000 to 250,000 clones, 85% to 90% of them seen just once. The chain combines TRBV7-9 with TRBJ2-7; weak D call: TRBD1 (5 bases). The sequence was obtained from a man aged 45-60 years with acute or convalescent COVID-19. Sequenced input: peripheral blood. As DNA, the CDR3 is TGTGCCAGCAGCTTAATGGGGCCGGGCGAGCAGTACTTC. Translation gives CASSLMGPGEQYF.